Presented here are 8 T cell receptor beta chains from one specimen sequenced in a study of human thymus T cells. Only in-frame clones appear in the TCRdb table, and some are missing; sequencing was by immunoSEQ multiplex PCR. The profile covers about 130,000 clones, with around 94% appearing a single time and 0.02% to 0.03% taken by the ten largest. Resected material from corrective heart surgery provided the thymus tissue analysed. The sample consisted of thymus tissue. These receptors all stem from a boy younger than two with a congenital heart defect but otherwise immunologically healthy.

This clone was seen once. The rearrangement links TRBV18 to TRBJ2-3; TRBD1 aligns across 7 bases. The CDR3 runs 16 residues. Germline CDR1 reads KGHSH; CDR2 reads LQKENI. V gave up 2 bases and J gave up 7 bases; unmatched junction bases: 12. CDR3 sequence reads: CASSPWLKGAMNTQYF. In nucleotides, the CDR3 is TGTGCCAGCTCACCATGGTTAAAGGGGGCTATGAATACGCAGTATTTT.

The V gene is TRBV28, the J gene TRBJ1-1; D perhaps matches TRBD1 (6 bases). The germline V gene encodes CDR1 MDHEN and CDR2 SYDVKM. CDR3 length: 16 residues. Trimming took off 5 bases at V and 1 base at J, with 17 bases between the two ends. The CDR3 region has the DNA TGTGCCAGCAGTCTACTGGCCCCGGACAGGAACACTGAAGCTTTCTTT. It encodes CASSLLAPDRNTEAFF.

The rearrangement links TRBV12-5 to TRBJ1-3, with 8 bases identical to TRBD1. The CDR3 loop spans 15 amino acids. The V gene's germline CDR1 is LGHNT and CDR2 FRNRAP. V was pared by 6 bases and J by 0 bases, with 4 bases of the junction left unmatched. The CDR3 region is CASGLTGVSGNTIYF. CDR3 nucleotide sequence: TGTGCTAGTGGACTGACAGGGGTCTCTGGAAACACCATATATTTT.

CDR3 region: CASSPGTDLMNTEAFF. The DNA of the CDR3 is TGTGCCAGCAGTCCGGGGACAGATCTTATGAACACTGAAGCTTTCTTT. The genes are TRBV28 and TRBJ1-1; 7 bases align to TRBD1. The CDR3 loop spans 16 amino acids. Germline CDR1 and CDR2: MDHEN and SYDVKM. V was pared by 5 bases and J by 0 bases, with 9 bases of the junction left unmatched.

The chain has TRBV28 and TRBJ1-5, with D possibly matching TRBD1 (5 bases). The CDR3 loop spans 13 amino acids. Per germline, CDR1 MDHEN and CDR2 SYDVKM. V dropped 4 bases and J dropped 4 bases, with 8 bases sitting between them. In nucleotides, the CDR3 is TGTGCCAGCAGTTGGAGGGGAAATCAGCCCCAGCATTTT. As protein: CASSWRGNQPQHF.

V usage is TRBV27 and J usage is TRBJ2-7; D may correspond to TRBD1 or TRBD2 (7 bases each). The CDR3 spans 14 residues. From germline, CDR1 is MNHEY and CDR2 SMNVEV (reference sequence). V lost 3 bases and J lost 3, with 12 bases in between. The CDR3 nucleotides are TGTGCCAGCAGTTTCCAGGGGGGGTACTACGAGCAGTACTTC. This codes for CASSFQGGYYEQYF.

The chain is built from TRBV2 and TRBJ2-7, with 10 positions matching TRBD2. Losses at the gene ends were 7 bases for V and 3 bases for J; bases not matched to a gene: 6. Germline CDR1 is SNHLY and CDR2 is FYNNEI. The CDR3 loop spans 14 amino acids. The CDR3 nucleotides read TGTGCCAGCAACAGCGGGGGGGCTAACTACGAGCAGTACTTC. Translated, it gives CASNSGGANYEQYF.

The CDR3 protein is CASRGPTRSYEQYF. The CDR3 DNA is TGTGCCAGCAGGGGCCCGACACGTTCCTACGAGCAGTACTTC. The chain carries TRBV6-1 and TRBJ2-7, with D unclear. The V end was cut by 6 bases, the J end by 1 base, with 13 bases between. This CDR3 has 14 amino acids. Germline assignment: CDR1 MNHNS and CDR2 SASEGT.